A single count supports the clone carrying this T cell receptor (beta chain). Antigen: not known. The sample belongs to a study of blood T cells in healthy people across ages. Findings and limits, study-wide: Age advanced and TCR beta diversity per million T cells fell, roughly linearly.

The V and J ends lost 0 bases and 4 bases respectively, with 6 bases between them. The germline gives CDR1 SGHVS, CDR2 FNYEAQ. The CDR3 extends over 13 amino acids. The donors, healthy Caucasians from Russia, were aged about 6 to 90. Using a J-beta primer mix together with a sample-barcoded 5' primer, a second PCR was run for roughly 7 to 11 cycles. TCRdb re-analysed the 5' RACE reads in MiXCR, keeping a single row per CDR3 protein. The sample lists about 500,000 distinct CDR3 sequences, under 30% occurring once. These same data were also listed under a study on T cells of mothers and their children. That report notes: Overlap ran slightly, non-significantly higher for related than unrelated mother-child pairs.

Sequencing input: blood. This receptor was identified in a boy aged 5-17 years in good health. This chain links TRBV7-6 with TRBJ1-2; the D gene is possibly TRBD1 (6 bases). The CDR3 here is CASSLATGYGYTF. DNA for the CDR3: TGTGCCAGCAGCTTAGCGACAGGCTATGGCTACACCTTC.